The rows below give T cell receptor beta chains drawn from one sample of a study of siplizumab effects on memory and regulatory T cells. The protocol was immunoSEQ multiplex PCR, while the TCRdb copy is restricted to in-frame clones and leaves out a portion. The sample yields approximately 100,000 clones, 85% to 95% seen once. Sample: Tregs sorted from blood. Receptor source: a human donor in good health. Each CDR3 is given with its conserved first and last residue. D genes are given only for firm matches. Some rows mark clone size as missing; the rest say once, few, many or name a class of expanded clone.

d_call | clone_size | j_call | v_call | cdr3_aa | cdr3_nt
- | few | TRBJ2-1 | TRBV5-4 | CASSLNQGVRNEQFF | TGTGCCAGCAGCTTGAATCAGGGTGTTAGAAATGAGCAGTTCTTC
- | - | TRBJ2-1 | TRBV5-1 | CASSLPAGGSNEQFF | TGCGCCAGCAGCTTGCCAGCTGGGGGGTCGAATGAGCAGTTCTTC
TRBD1 | - | TRBJ2-7 | TRBV6-6 | CASTKPPDREQYF | TGTGCCAGCACCAAACCCCCGGACAGGGAGCAGTACTTC
- | - | TRBJ2-2 | TRBV14 | CASSQGGRGTGELFF | TGTGCCAGCAGCCAAGGGGGCCGCGGCACCGGGGAGCTGTTTTTT
TRBD1 | - | TRBJ2-2 | TRBV19 | CASSMTGVDTGELFF | TGTGCCAGTAGCATGACAGGGGTGGACACCGGGGAGCTGTTTTTT
- | - | TRBJ2-5 | TRBV5-4 | CASSLRTPKETQYF | TGTGCCAGCAGCTTGAGGACACCGAAAGAGACCCAGTACTTC
- | - | TRBJ2-7 | TRBV27 | CASSPSLRQSIYEQYF | TGTGCCAGCAGCCCATCCTTGAGACAGAGCATCTACGAGCAGTACTTC
- | - | TRBJ1-5 | TRBV19 | CASSIRAGRQPQHF | TGTGCCAGTAGTATTAGGGCAGGGCGGCAGCCCCAGCATTTT
TRBD1 | once | TRBJ2-3 | TRBV6-6 | CASAGGFTDTQYF | TGTGCCAGCGCAGGGGGATTCACAGATACGCAGTATTTT
- | - | TRBJ1-2 | TRBV18 | CASTAGDVPTREYTF | TGTGCCAGCACCGCAGGGGACGTCCCTACTCGTGAATACACCTTC
- | - | TRBJ2-7 | TRBV6-1 | CASSEIDEQYF | TGTGCCAGCAGTGAAATTGACGAGCAGTACTTC